A selection of T cell receptor beta chains follows, all from one sample in a study of T-cell reconstitution after alpha-beta-depleted transplantation in children. TCRdb redid the calling of the PCR reads with MiXCR, one entry per CDR3 protein. The sample has 300,000 to 400,000 distinct CDR3 sequences; around 15% are singletons. The specimen comprised PBMCs, mostly from graft donor cells, sampled 360 days after TCRalphabeta/CD19-depleted stem cell transplant. These receptors were taken from a male patient aged 2-15 years who had a stem cell transplant for acute lymphoblastic leukemia, so the T cells may come from the graft donor. CDR3s include the opening cysteine and the closing phenylalanine or tryptophan. D genes are given only for firm matches. Expanded clones are given a class, and other clones once, few, many or no size at all.

TRBV10-3	.	TRBJ2-6	many	TGTGCCATCAGTGAGTCGATCGGAGCTGGGGCCAACGTCCTGACTTTC	CAISESIGAGANVLTF
TRBV3-1	TRBD1	TRBJ2-5	.	TGTGCCAGCAGCCAAGAGCCTCCGGGACAGACAGGAGAGACCCAGTACTTC	CASSQEPPGQTGETQYF
TRBV20-1	TRBD1	TRBJ1-1	few	TGCAGTGCTAGGCCCGAGGGACAGGTCACTGAAGCTTTCTTT	CSARPEGQVTEAFF
TRBV5-1	.	TRBJ1-1	.	TGCGCCAGCAGCCAGTCACAGGTCCCGAACACTGAAGCTTTCTTT	CASSQSQVPNTEAFF
TRBV9	TRBD2	TRBJ2-1	.	TGTGCCAGCAGCATTAGCGGGAGGGCGGCCGATGAGCAGTTCTTC	CASSISGRAADEQFF
TRBV4-2	.	TRBJ1-5	.	TGTGCCAGCAGCCAAGAAACAGGTCGCAATCAGCCCCAGCATTTT	CASSQETGRNQPQHF
TRBV4-1	.	TRBJ1-1	few	TGCGCCAGCAGCCAGGACGAGGGTGGGATGAACACTGAAGCTTTCTTT	CASSQDEGGMNTEAFF
TRBV2	TRBD2	TRBJ2-5	many	TGTGCCAGCACGTGGGGGGGTCAAGAGACCCAGTACTTC	CASTWGGQETQYF
TRBV15	TRBD2	TRBJ2-1	many	TGTGCCACCAGCAGAGAATCGGGGGGGGTTTACAATGAGCAGTTCTTC	CATSRESGGVYNEQFF
TRBV7-2	.	TRBJ2-5	few	TGTGCCAGCAGCTTAAGTAGGTTCCAAGAGACCCAGTACTTC	CASSLSRFQETQYF
TRBV10-3	TRBD2	TRBJ2-2	.	TGTGCCATCAGCGGGAGGAGAACCGGGGAGCTGTTTTTT	CAISGRRTGELFF
TRBV2	.	TRBJ2-3	.	TGTGCCAGCGGCGATGGGGGGGCTTACCTCGGGGATACGCAGTATTTT	CASGDGGAYLGDTQYF
TRBV6-2/TRBV6-3	.	TRBJ1-2	.	TGTGCCAGCAGTTGGCCGTTCTATGGCTACACCTTC	CASSWPFYGYTF
TRBV4-3	TRBD1	TRBJ1-4	.	TGCGCCAGCAGCCAAGGGACAGGCTATGAAAAACTGTTTTTT	CASSQGTGYEKLFF
TRBV12-3/TRBV12-4	.	TRBJ1-4	few	TGTGCCAGCAGTTCTCCGTCAGACGCAACTAATGAAAAACTGTTTTTT	CASSSPSDATNEKLFF
TRBV12-3/TRBV12-4	.	TRBJ2-1	.	TGTGCCAGCAGTTTGTTGAGGACCATCTACAATGAGCAGTTCTTC	CASSLLRTIYNEQFF
TRBV7-2	TRBD1	TRBJ1-4	few	TGTGCCAGCAGCTTAGCGCAGGGGGCGAATGGCTTAGAAAAACTGTTTTTT	CASSLAQGANGLEKLFF
TRBV20-1	TRBD2	TRBJ2-2	.	TGCAGTGCATCGACTAGCGGGAGACAGGCCGGGGAGCTGTTTTTT	CSASTSGRQAGELFF
TRBV6-1	TRBD2	TRBJ2-3	few	TGTGCCAGCAACGCACTAGCGGGAGGCACAGATACGCAGTATTTT	CASNALAGGTDTQYF
TRBV5-1	TRBD1	TRBJ2-1	many	TGCGCCAGCAGCTACTTGGGACAGGGAGTTGAGCAGTTCTTC	CASSYLGQGVEQFF
TRBV27	TRBD1	TRBJ2-2	.	TGTGCCAGCAGTTTTGTGAGGGGGCTTGGCGGGGAGCTGTTTTTT	CASSFVRGLGGELFF
TRBV11-2	.	TRBJ2-7	many	TGTGCCAGCAGCTCCATGGACGTCCCGTACTTC	CASSSMDVPYF
TRBV12-3/TRBV12-4	.	TRBJ2-1	.	TGTGCCAGCAGTTTCCCTAGGCTAGGAAAGGGGCCCTACAATGAGCAGTTCTTC	CASSFPRLGKGPYNEQFF
TRBV29-1	.	TRBJ1-3	.	TGCAGCGTTGACAGAGTCTCTGGAAACACCATATATTTT	CSVDRVSGNTIYF